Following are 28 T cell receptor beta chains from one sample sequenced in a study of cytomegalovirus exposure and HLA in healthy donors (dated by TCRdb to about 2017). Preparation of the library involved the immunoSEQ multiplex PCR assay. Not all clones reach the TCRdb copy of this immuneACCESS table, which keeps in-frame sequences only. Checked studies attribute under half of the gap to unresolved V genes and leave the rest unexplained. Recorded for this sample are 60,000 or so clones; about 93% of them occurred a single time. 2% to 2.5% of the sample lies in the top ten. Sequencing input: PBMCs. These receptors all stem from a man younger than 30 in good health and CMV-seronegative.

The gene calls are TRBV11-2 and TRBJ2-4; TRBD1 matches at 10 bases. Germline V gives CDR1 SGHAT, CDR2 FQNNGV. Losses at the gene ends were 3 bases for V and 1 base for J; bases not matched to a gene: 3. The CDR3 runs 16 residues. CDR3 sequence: CASSLDRGVAKNIQYF. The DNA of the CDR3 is TGTGCCAGCAGCTTGGACAGGGGGGTCGCCAAAAACATTCAGTACTTC.

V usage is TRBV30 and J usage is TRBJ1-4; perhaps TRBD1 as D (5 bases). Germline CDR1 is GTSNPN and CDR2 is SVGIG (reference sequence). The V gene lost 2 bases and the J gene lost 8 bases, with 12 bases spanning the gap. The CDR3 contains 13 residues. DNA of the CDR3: TGTGCCTGGAGTACGGGGGTGGGCGAAAAACTGTTTTTT. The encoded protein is CAWSTGVGEKLFF.

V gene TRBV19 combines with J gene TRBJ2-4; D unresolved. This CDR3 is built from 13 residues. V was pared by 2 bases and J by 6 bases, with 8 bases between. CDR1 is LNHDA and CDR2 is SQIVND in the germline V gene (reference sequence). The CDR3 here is CASSINAVNIQYF. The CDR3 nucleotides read TGTGCCAGTAGTATAAACGCAGTAAACATTCAGTACTTC. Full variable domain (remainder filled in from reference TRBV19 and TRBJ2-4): DGGITQSPKYLFRKEGQNVTLSCEQNLNHDAMYWYRQDPGQGLRLIYYSQIVNDFQKGDIAEGYSVSREKKESFPLTVTSAQKNPTAFYLCASSINAVNIQYFGAGTRLSVL.

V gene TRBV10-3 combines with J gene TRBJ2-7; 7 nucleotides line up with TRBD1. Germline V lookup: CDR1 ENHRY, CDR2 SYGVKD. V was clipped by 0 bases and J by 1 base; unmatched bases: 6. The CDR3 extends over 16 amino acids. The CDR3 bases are TGTGCCATCAGTGAGTCGACCGGGACAGAGTCCTACGAGCAGTACTTC. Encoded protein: CAISESTGTESYEQYF.

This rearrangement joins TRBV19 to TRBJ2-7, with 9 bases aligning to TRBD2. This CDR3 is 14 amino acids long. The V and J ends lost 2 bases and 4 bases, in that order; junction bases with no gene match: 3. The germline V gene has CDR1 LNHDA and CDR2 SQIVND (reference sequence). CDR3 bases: TGTGCCAGTAGTATATCTAGCGGGACATACGAGCAGTACTTC. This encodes CASSISSGTYEQYF.

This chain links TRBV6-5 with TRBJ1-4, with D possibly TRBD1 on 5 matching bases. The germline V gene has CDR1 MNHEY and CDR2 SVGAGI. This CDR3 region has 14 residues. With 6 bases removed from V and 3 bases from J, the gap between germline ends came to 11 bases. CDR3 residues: CASSRRGANEKLFF. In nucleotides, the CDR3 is TGTGCCAGCAGCCGGAGGGGAGCTAATGAAAAACTGTTTTTT.

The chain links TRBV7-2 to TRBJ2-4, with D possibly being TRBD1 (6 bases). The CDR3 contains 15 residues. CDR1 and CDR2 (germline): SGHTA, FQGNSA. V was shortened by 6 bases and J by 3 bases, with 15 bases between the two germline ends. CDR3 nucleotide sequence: TGTGCCAGCAGGGAGACAGGATACAACAAAAACATTCAGTACTTC. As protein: CASRETGYNKNIQYF. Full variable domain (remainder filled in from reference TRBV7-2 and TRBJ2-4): GAGVSQSPSNKVTEKGKDVELRCDPISGHTALYWYRQSLGQGLEFLIYFQGNSAPDKSGLPSDRFSAERTGGSVSTLTIQRTQQEDSAVYLCASRETGYNKNIQYFGAGTRLSVL.

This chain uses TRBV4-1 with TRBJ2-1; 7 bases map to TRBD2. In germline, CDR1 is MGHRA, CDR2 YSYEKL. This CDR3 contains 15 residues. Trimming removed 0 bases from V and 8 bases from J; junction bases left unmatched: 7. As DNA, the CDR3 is TGCGCCAGCAGCCAAGACGGGTTAGCGGGCGATGAGCAGTTCTTC. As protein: CASSQDGLAGDEQFF.

The CDR3 DNA reads TGTGCCAGCAGTGAATCGGGTCCTGAAGCTTTCTTT. This translates into CASSESGPEAFF. The chain combines TRBV6-1 with TRBJ1-1; D ambiguous. The V and J ends lost 2 bases and 6 bases respectively, with 7 bases between them. In germline, CDR1 is MNHNS, CDR2 SASEGT. This CDR3 region has 12 residues.

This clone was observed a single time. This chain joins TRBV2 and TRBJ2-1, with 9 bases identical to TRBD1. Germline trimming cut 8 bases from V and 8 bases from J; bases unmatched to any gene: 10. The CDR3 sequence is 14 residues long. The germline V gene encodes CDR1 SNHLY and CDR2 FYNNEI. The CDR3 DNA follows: TGTGCCAGCCACCGGGACAGGGACGTCGATGAGCAGTTCTTC. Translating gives CASHRDRDVDEQFF.

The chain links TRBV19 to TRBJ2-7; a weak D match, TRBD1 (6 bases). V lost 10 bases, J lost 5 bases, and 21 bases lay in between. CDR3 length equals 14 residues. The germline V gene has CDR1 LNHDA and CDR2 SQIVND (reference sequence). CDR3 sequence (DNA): TGTGCCACAGGGGTCGGGACGGCCTCTAACGAGCAGTACTTC. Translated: CATGVGTASNEQYF.

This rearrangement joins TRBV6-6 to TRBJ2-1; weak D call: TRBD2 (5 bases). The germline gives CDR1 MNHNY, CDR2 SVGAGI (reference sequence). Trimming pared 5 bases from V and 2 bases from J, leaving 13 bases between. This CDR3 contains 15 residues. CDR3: CASSPGRRAYNEQFF. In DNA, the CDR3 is TGTGCCAGCAGTCCGGGCAGGCGGGCCTACAATGAGCAGTTCTTC.

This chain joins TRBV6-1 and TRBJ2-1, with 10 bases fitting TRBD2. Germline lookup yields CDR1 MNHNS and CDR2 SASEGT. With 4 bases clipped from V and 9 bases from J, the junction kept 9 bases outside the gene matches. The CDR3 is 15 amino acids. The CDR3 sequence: CASSASSGSHAEQFF. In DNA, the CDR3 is TGTGCCAGCAGTGCCTCTAGCGGGAGCCACGCTGAGCAGTTCTTC.

CDR3 loop: CATFFEQGSTEAFF. CDR3 coding DNA: TGTGCCACCTTCTTTGAACAGGGAAGCACTGAAGCTTTCTTT. The chain recombines TRBV10-3 with TRBJ1-1, with D possibly matching TRBD1 (6 bases). CDR1 ENHRY and CDR2 SYGVKD come from the germline V gene. V was clipped by 10 bases and J by 4 bases, with 19 bases between them. The CDR3 loop spans 14 amino acids.

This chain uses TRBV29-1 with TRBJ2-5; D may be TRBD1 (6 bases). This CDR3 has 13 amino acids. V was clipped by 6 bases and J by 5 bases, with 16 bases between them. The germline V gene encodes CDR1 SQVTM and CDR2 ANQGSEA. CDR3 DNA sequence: TGCAGCGTATCGGGCACAGGGATGGAGACCCAGTACTTC. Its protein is CSVSGTGMETQYF.

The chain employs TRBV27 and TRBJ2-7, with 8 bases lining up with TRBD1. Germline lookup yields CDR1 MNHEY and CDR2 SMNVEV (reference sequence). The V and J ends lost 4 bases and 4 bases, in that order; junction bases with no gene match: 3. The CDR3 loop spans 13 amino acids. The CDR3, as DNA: TGTGCCAGCAGTTCAGGGGGCAGATACGAGCAGTACTTC. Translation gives CASSSGGRYEQYF.

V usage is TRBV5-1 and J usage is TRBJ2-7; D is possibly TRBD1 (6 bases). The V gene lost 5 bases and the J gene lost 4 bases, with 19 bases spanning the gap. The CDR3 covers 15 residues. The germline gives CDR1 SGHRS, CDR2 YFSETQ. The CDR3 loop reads CASRKAGASGYEQYF. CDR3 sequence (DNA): TGCGCCAGCAGGAAAGCAGGGGCCTCAGGGTACGAGCAGTACTTC.

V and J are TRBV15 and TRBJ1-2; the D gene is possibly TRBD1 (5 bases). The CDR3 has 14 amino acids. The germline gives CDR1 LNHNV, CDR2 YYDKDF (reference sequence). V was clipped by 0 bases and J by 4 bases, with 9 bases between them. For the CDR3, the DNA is TGTGCCACCAGCAGAGATAAGACAGTCTATGGCTACACCTTC. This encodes CATSRDKTVYGYTF.

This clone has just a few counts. CDR3 loop: CASSSGLAGVDGEQFF. The CDR3 DNA sequence: TGTGCCAGCAGCTCCGGACTAGCGGGAGTAGATGGTGAGCAGTTCTTC. The V gene is TRBV13, the J gene TRBJ2-1; 13 bases are a match to TRBD2. This CDR3 contains 16 residues. The trim removed 4 bases at V and 9 bases at J, leaving 9 bases unmatched. The germline CDR1 and CDR2 sequences are PRHDT and FYEKMQ (reference sequence).

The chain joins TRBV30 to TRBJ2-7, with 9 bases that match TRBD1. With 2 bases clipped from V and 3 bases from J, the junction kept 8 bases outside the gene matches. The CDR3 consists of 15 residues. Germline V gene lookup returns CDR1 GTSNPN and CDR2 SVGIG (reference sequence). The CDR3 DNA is TGTGCCTGGAGTCCCCCGACAGGGGGGGTCTACGAGCAGTACTTC. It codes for CAWSPPTGGVYEQYF.

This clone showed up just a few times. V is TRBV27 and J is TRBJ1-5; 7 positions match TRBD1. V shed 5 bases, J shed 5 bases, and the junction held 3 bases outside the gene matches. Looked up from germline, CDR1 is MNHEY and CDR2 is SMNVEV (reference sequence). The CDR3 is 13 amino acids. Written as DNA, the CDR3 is TGTGCCAGCAGTGGAACAGGGGATCAGCCCCAGCATTTT. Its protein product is CASSGTGDQPQHF.

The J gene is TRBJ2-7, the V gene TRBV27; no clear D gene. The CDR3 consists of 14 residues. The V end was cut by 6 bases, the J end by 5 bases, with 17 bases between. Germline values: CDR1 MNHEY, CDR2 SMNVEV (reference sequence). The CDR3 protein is CASSQAPPYNEQYF. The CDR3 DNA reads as TGTGCCAGCAGCCAGGCCCCACCGTATAACGAGCAGTACTTC.

The CDR3 region is CASSRQVNTGELFF. As DNA, the CDR3 is TGTGCCAGCAGCCGACAGGTTAACACCGGGGAGCTGTTTTTT. The chain couples TRBV7-9 to TRBJ2-2, with D tentatively TRBD1 (6 bases). The CDR3 has 14 amino acids. The germline V and J ends were trimmed by 5 bases and 2 bases, with 9 bases remaining between them. Germline V CDR1 and CDR2: SEHNR, FQNEAQ (reference sequence).

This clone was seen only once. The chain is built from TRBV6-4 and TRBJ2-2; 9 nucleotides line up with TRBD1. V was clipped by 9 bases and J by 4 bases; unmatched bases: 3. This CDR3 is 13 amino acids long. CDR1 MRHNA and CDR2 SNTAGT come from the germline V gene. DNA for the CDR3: TGTGCCAGTGGGACAGGGAGCACCGGGGAGCTGTTTTTT. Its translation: CASGTGSTGELFF.

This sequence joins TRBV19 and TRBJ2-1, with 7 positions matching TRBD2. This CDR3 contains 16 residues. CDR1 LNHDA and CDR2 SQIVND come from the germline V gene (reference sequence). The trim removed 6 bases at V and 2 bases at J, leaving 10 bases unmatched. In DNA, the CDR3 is TGTGCCAGTAGCCTCGGGACTACCAATCCCTACAATGAGCAGTTCTTC. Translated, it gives CASSLGTTNPYNEQFF.

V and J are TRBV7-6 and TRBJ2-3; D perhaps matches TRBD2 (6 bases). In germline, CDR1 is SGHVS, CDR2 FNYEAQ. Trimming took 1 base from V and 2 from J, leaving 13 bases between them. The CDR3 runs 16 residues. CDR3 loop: CASSLVTWGDTDTQYF. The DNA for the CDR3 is TGTGCCAGCAGCTTAGTGACGTGGGGGGACACAGATACGCAGTATTTT.

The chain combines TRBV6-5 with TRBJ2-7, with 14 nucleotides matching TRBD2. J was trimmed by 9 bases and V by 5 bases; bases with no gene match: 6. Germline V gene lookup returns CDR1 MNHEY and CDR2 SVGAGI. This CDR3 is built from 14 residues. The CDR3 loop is CASSPPGLAGVQYF. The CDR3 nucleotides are TGTGCCAGCAGTCCGCCGGGACTAGCGGGAGTGCAGTACTTC.

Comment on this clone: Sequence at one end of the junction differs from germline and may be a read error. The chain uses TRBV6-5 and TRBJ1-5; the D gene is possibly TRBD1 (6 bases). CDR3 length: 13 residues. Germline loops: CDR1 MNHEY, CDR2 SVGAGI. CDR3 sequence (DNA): TGTGCGAGCACGGGGGGCGGCAATCAGCCCCAGCATTTT. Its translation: CASTGGGNQPQHF.